A single sample gave rise to the 8 T cell receptor beta chains below, sequenced in a study of tissue T cells after allogeneic stem cell transplantation. Time point described: mouse harvest day 7 after allogeneic transplant. The graft held 10^6 splenic CD5+ T cells and 10^7 T-cell-depleted bone marrow cells. Sequencing used immunoSEQ multiplex PCR; TCRdb keeps in-frame clones, though not all of them. This table holds 9,500 or so clones, around 40% found once. The sample was skin. These receptor sequences come from a female BALB/c mouse given C57BL/6 T cells with graft-versus-host disease after an allogeneic hematopoietic cell transplant.

In its sample, this clone was seen a few times. Here the gene names and germline are mouse. The CDR3 extends 1 residue past the end of the read, so its final part is completed from the germline J gene. The chain has TRBV23 and TRBJ1-6. TRBJ1-6 has ORF status, its function being uncertain. Germline CDR1 KGHTA, CDR2 FQNQQP. This CDR3 is built from 14 residues. This chain's CDR3 is CSSSPQGGNSPLYF. Incomplete CDR3 DNA: TGCTCCAGCAGTCCTCAGGGGGGGAATTCGCCCCTCTAC.

Comment on this clone: Any gene name here is a mouse gene name. The CDR3 goes on 1 residue after the read ends, and that part is filled in from the germline J gene. The genes are TRBV26 and TRBJ2-4, with D unresolved. Germline V gene sequence: CDR1 KGHPV, CDR2 FQNQEV (reference sequence). CDR3 length: 13 amino acids. The V and J ends lost 0 bases and 0 bases respectively, with 1 base between them. CDR3 loop: CASSLSSQNTLYF. CDR3 bases read: TGTGCCAGCAGTCTGTCCAGTCAAAACACCTTGTAC.

Turning to this clone: Gene and germline names: mouse. The CDR3 goes on 1 residue after the read ends, and that part is filled in from the germline J gene. This rearrangement joins TRBV13-2 to TRBJ2-1; D is uncertain. The CDR3 has 14 residues. Germline V CDR1 and CDR2: NNHNN, SYGAGS (reference sequence). With 0 bases removed from V and 1 base from J, the gap between germline ends came to 5 bases. The CDR3 DNA, read in part, is TGTGCCAGCGGTGATGCACAAAACTATGCTGAGCAGTTC. Protein: CASGDAQNYAEQF. The whole CDR3 protein is CASGDAQNYAEQFF.

Remarks on this clone: The gene symbols are mouse symbols. The read terminates 1 residue ahead of where the CDR3 ends, so the germline J gene completes it. J is TRBJ2-4 and V is TRBV23. CDR1 and CDR2 (germline): KGHTA, FQNQQP. The CDR3 covers 13 residues. The part of the CDR3 DNA that was read is TGCTCCAGCAGTCAGGGAAGTCAAAACACCTTGTAC. Translation: CSSSQGSQNTLY. The complete CDR3 protein is CSSSQGSQNTLYF.

This clone is judged medium-sized. The genes and germline here are from mouse. The missing CDR3 end, 1 residue past where the read stops, is filled in from the germline J gene. This rearrangement joins TRBV13-2 to TRBJ2-1; 8 bases line up with TRBD2. This CDR3 is 15 amino acids long. Germline V gene sequence: CDR1 NNHNN, CDR2 SYGAGS (reference sequence). Losses at the gene ends were 1 base for V and 3 bases for J; bases not matched to a gene: 3. CDR3 in amino acids: CASGDWGGTYAEQFF. The part of the CDR3 DNA that was read is TGTGCCAGCGGTGATTGGGGGGGGACCTATGCTGAGCAGTTC.

This clone has more than one count but fewer than ten. Gene names and germline match the mouse. Read data end 1 residue before the CDR3 end; the end is taken from the germline J gene. V and J are TRBV2 and TRBJ2-3; D is unclear. Deletions cut 2 bases from V and 0 bases from J, with 3 bases between. Germline assignment: CDR1 LGHNA and CDR2 YSYQKL. The CDR3 has 13 amino acids. The covered CDR3 bases are TGTGCCAGCAGCCAAACTAGTGCAGAAACGCTGTAT. Protein: CASSQTSAETLY. The entire CDR3 protein is CASSQTSAETLYF.

This clone appeared a few times. Mouse germline and gene names are used. The read ends 1 residue before the CDR3 terminus; that terminus is restored from the germline J gene. This chain connects TRBV13-2 to TRBJ2-7; 9 bases line up with TRBD2. The CDR3 loop spans 15 amino acids. From germline, CDR1 is NNHNN and CDR2 SYGAGS (reference sequence). V was pared by 1 base and J by 4 bases, with 6 bases of the junction left unmatched. Partial CDR3 DNA: TGTGCCAGCGGTGATCTCCCTGGGGGGGGGTATGAACAGTAC. The encoded protein is CASGDLPGGGYEQY. The CDR3 as a whole reads CASGDLPGGGYEQYF.

With regard to this clone: All gene names here are mouse names. The read halts 1 residue ahead of the CDR3 end, with the missing end drawn from the germline J gene. V usage is TRBV26 and J usage is TRBJ2-7, with D possibly being TRBD2 (5 bases). V lost 0 bases to trimming and J lost 4 bases, with 7 bases between them. The CDR3 is 13 amino acids. Germline V gives CDR1 KGHPV, CDR2 FQNQEV (reference sequence). The CDR3 loop reads CASSLSTVYEQYF. The DNA read from the CDR3 is TGTGCCAGCAGTCTGTCGACTGTTTATGAACAGTAC.